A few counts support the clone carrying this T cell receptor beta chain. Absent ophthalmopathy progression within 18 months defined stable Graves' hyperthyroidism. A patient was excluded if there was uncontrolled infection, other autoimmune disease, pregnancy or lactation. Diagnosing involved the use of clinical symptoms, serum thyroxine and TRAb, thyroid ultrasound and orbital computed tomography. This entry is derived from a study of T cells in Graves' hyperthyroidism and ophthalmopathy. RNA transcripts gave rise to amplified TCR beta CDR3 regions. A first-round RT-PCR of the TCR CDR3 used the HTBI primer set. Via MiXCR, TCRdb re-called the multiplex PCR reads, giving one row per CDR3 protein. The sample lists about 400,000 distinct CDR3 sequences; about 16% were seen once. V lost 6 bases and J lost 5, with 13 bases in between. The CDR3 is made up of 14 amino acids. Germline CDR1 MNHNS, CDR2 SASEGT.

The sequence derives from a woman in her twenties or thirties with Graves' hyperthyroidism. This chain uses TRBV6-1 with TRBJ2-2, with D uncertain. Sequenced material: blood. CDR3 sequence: CASRPPVGTGELFF. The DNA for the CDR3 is TGTGCCAGCAGACCCCCTGTTGGGACCGGGGAGCTGTTTTTT.